This entry is about one T cell receptor (beta chain). Its antigen is currently unknown. The source of the sample is a study of T cell responses to AZD1222 COVID-19 vaccine. General study points: With two AZD1222 doses given, Spike-specific TCR breadth and depth both rose. CD4 TCRs associated with vaccination spanned spike, dominating at 160-218 and 743-854.

The table came from immunoSEQ multiplex PCR; TCRdb's copy has only in-frame clones and leaves some out. The sample yields around 110,000 clones, over 80% seen once. The CDR3 is 17 amino acids. With 0 bases removed from V and 2 bases from J, the gap between germline ends came to 16 bases. Per germline, CDR1 MNHEY and CDR2 SMNVEV (reference sequence). V usage is TRBV27 and J usage is TRBJ1-2; the D is unclear. The clonotype was recovered from an adult who received the AZD1222 COVID-19 vaccine. Sequencing was performed on peripheral blood, taken 28 days after the second AZD1222 dose. The CDR3 DNA is TGTGCCAGCAGTTTATCTCACGGACCGCTTGGGAACTATGGCTACACCTTC. Encoded protein: CASSLSHGPLGNYGYTF.